The following is a TCR beta chain sequence with its context. Its matching antigen is unknown. The record originates from a study of Ad26.COV2.S vaccination and SARS-CoV-2 variants. Study summary: By the intramuscular route, Ad26.COV2.S was given once, or twice 56 days apart. Study-level points and caveats: Spike-specific TCR breadth was greater after Ad26.COV2.S than placebo.

Germline CDR1 reads SGHTA; CDR2 reads FQGTGA. The CDR3 runs 14 residues. V lost 5 bases to trimming and J lost 3 bases; unmatched junction nucleotides: 3. The treatment here: roughly 18 received Ad26.COV2.S at low or high dose, single or two shots; five or six received placebo; per-sample allocation not given. Specimen acquisition occurred on day 63 following the initial vaccine or placebo injection. Clones were sequenced by immunoSEQ multiplex PCR, and TCRdb holds only the in-frame ones, with some missing. The data hold around 400,000 clones, with around 89% observed a single time. The clonotype originates from a person between 18 and 65 years old who received the Ad26.COV2.S COVID-19 vaccine or a placebo. This specimen was peripheral blood, taken in a trial of Ad26.COV2.S vaccine versus placebo. The chain couples TRBV7-3 to TRBJ2-7, with TRBD2 matching over 11 bases. The CDR3 nucleotides are TGTGCCAGCAGCGCCGGACTAGCGGGCTACGAGCAGTACTTC. Translating gives CASSAGLAGYEQYF.